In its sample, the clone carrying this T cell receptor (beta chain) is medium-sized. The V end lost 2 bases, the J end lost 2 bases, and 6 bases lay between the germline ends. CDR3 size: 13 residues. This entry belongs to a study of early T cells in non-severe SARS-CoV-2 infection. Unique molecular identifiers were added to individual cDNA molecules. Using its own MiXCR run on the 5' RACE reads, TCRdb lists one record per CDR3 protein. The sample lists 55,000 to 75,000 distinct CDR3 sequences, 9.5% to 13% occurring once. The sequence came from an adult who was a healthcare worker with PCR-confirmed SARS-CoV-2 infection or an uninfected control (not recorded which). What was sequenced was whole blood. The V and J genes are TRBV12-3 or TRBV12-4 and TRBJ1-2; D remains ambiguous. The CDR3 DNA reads TGTGCCAGCAGTTTATTGGAGAACTATGGCTACACCTTC. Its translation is CASSLLENYGYTF.